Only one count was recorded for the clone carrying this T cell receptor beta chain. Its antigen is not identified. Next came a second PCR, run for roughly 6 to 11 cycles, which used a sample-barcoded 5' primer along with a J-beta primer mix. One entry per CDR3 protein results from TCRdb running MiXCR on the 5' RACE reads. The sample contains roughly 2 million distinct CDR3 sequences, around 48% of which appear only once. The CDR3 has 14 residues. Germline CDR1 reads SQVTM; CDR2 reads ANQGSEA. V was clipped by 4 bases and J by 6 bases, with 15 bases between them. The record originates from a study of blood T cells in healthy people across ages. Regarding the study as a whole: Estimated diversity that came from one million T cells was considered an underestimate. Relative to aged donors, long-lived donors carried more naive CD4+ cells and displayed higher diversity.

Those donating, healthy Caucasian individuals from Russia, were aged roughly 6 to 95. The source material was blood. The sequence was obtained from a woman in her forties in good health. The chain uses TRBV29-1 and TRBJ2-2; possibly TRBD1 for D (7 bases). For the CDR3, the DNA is TGCAGCGTTGCCGGTACCAGGGGGGCCGGGGAGCTGTTTTTT. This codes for CSVAGTRGAGELFF.